These T cell receptor beta chains were read from a single sample in a study of blood T cell repertoires in COVID-19. The repertoire was sequenced with immunoSEQ multiplex PCR; TCRdb's copy has only in-frame clones and lacks some. The sample holds 250,000 to 300,000 clones, around 89% seen once. Input material: PBMCs or T cells enriched from blood (not recorded which). All receptors derive from a woman aged 55-70 years in a cohort exposed to, infected with or recovered from COVID-19 (not recorded which). The conserved cysteine and the conserved F or W are not part of the CDR3 here. The order of the fields is V gene, CDR3 length, D gene, J gene, CDR3 protein. D genes are given only for firm matches.

v_gene: TRBV2; len: 13; d_gene: .; j_gene: TRBJ1-3; CDR3aa: ASSERGGSGNTIY
v_gene: TRBV4-3; len: 12; d_gene: TRBD1; j_gene: TRBJ1-2; CDR3aa: ASSQSDRNYGYT
v_gene: TRBV15; len: 15; d_gene: .; j_gene: TRBJ2-1; CDR3aa: ATSRDIHAGTYNEQF
v_gene: TRBV6-5; len: 12; d_gene: TRBD1; j_gene: TRBJ1-2; CDR3aa: ASNMGGQGSSTT
v_gene: TRBV27; len: 13; d_gene: TRBD2; j_gene: TRBJ2-1; CDR3aa: ASSKREGPYNEQF
v_gene: TRBV6-5; len: 14; d_gene: TRBD1; j_gene: TRBJ2-7; CDR3aa: ASSFDRGHNAYEQY
v_gene: TRBV18; len: 13; d_gene: TRBD1; j_gene: TRBJ2-7; CDR3aa: ASSPTGGYSYEQY
v_gene: TRBV6-5; len: 11; d_gene: TRBD1; j_gene: TRBJ2-5; CDR3aa: ASRGQGGETQY
v_gene: TRBV4-3; len: 13; d_gene: TRBD1; j_gene: TRBJ1-1; CDR3aa: ASSQDYRGNTEAF
v_gene: TRBV6-4; len: 11; d_gene: .; j_gene: TRBJ2-3; CDR3aa: ASGGTHTDTQY
v_gene: TRBV6-1; len: 17; d_gene: TRBD1; j_gene: TRBJ1-2; CDR3aa: ASSEATRDRAKINYGYT